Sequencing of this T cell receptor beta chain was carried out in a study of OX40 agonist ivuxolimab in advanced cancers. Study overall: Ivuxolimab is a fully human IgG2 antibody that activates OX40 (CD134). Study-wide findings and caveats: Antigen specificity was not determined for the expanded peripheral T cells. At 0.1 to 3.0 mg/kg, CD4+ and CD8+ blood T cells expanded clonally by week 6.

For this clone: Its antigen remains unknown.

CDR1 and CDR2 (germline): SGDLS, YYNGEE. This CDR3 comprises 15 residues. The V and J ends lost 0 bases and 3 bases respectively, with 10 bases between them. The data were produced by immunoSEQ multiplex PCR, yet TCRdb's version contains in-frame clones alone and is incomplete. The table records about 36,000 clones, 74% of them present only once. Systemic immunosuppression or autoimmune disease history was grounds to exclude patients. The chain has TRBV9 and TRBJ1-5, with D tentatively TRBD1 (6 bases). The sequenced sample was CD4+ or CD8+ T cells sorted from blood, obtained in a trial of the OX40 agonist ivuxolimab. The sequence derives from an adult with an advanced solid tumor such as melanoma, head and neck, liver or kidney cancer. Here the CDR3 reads CASSVGGQPNQPQHF. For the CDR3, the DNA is TGTGCCAGCAGCGTAGGTGGACAGCCCAATCAGCCCCAGCATTTT. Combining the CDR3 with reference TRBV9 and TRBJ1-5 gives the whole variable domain DSGVTQTPKHLITATGQRVTLRCSPRSGDLSVYWYQQSLDQGLQFLIQYYNGEERAKGNILERFSAQQFPDLHSELNLSSLELGDSALYFCASSVGGQPNQPQHFGDGTRLSIL.